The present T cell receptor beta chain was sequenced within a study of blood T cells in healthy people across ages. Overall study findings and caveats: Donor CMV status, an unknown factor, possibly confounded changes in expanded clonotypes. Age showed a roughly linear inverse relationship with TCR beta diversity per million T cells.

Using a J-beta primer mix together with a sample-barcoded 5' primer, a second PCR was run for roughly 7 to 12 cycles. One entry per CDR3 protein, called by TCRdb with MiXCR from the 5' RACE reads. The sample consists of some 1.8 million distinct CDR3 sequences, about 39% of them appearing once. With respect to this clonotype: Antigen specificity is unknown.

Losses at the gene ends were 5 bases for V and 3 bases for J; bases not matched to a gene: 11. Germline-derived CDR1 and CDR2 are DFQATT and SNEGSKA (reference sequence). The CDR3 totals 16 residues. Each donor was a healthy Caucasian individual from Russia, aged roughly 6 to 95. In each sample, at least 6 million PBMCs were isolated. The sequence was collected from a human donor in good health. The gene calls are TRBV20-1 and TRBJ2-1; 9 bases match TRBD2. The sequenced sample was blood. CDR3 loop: CSALDMTSGLYNEQFF. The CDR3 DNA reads TGCAGTGCTCTAGACATGACTAGCGGCCTCTACAATGAGCAGTTCTTC.